This entry features one T cell receptor beta chain sequence. TCRdb's table, derived via immunoSEQ multiplex PCR, lists solely in-frame clones and lacks some. This sample has approximately 240,000 clones; approximately 86% occur once, and the top ten carry around 6%. The sample originates from a study of blood T cell repertoires in COVID-19. Whole-study context: Acute and convalescent COVID-19 specimens originated in the United States, Italy and Spain.

The germline V and J ends were trimmed by 10 bases and 5 bases, with 14 bases remaining between them. Germline assignment: CDR1 LNHDA and CDR2 SQIVND (reference sequence). This CDR3 has 12 amino acids. The sample consisted of peripheral blood. This TCR was recovered from a human donor in a cohort sampled during active COVID-19. J is TRBJ1-2 and V is TRBV19, with D possibly matching TRBD1 (5 bases). CDR3 sequence reads: CAISTGGYGYTF. In DNA, the CDR3 is TGTGCCATATCTACGGGGGGGTATGGCTACACCTTC.